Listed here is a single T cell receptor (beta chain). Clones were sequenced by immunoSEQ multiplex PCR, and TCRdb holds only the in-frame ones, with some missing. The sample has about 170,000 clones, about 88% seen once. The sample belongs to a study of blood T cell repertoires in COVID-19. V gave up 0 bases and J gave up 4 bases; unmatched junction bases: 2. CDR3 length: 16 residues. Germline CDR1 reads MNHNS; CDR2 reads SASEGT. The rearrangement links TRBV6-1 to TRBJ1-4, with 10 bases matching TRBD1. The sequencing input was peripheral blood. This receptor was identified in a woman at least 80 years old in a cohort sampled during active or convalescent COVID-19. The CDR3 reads CASSEAGQGHNEKLFF. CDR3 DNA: TGTGCCAGCAGTGAAGCGGGACAGGGGCATAATGAAAAACTGTTTTTT.